Here is one T cell receptor beta chain with its context. The antigen is undetermined. These data belong to a study of cytomegalovirus exposure and HLA in healthy donors. Study-wide points: Some V segments could not be told apart, so they were left out, TRBV6-2 and TRBV6-3 among them. Equally common other TCR beta chains were less clonally expanded than HLA-associated ones, a later analysis found. The authors judged a highly shared variant cluster likely a sequencing artifact.

13 Jbeta primers and 60 Vbeta primers were used for the PCR. Original methodology: As a later analysis found, there were 70 million to 90 million unique TCR beta chains, of which some 9.9 million were shared. TCRdb's table, derived via immunoSEQ multiplex PCR, lists solely in-frame clones and lacks some. Clonal size and the V and J genes are those of that table, whereas D and trimming came from the DNA. Recorded for this sample: about 43,000 clones. This CDR3 is 18 amino acids long. The V gene's germline CDR1 is MGHRA and CDR2 YSYEKL. V lost 2 bases to trimming and J lost 0 bases; unmatched junction nucleotides: 9.

The sample taken for sequencing was PBMCs. The sequence was obtained from a woman aged 25 to 39 in good health and CMV-seronegative. The chain couples TRBV4-1 to TRBJ2-7, with TRBD2 matching 11 bases. The CDR3 loop reads CASSQNLAGGVSSYEQYF. In DNA, the CDR3 is TGCGCCAGCAGCCAAAATCTAGCGGGAGGAGTGAGCTCCTACGAGCAGTACTTC.